This entry concerns a single TCR beta chain. Profiling relied on immunoSEQ multiplex PCR, and the TCRdb table lists in-frame clones only, not all of them. Of about 86,000 clones listed, less than 90% were seen once; the top ten hold about 8.6%. The data are from a study of control samples from healthy donors and cancer patients. Germline CDR1 MNHNS, CDR2 SASEGT. The V and J ends lost 3 bases and 4 bases respectively, with 15 bases between them. The CDR3 sequence is 15 residues long. This TCR derives from a woman aged 50 to 60 with colorectal cancer. The sequencing input was PBMCs. The gene calls are TRBV6-1 and TRBJ1-1; D is uncertain. The DNA of the CDR3 is TGTGCCAGCAGTGAGGGCGGCAGCTTCGGCACTGAAGCTTTCTTT. Translation: CASSEGGSFGTEAFF.